One and the same sample provided the 16 T cell receptor beta chains below, sequenced in a study of neoadjuvant anti-PD-1 for oral cavity cancer. Using immunoSEQ multiplex PCR, the repertoire was profiled, and TCRdb retains in-frame clones only, with some absent. This table holds about 12,000 clones, 70% to 75% found once. The time point: after neoadjuvant nivolumab, at surgical resection. The sample consisted of PBMCs, taken after nivolumab (anti-PD-1) treatment. All receptors come from a person aged 40-85 years with oral cavity squamous cell carcinoma.

This sequence joins TRBV5-1 and TRBJ1-2; TRBD1 is a possible D gene (5 bases). CDR1 SGHRS and CDR2 YFSETQ come from the germline V gene. The V and J ends lost 1 base and 4 bases respectively, with 26 bases between them. The CDR3 has 19 residues. CDR3 sequence (DNA): TGCGCCAGCAGCTTGCGGAAACGGGGCCCTATCCCCCCCACCTATGGCTACACCTTC. Translating it yields CASSLRKRGPIPPTYGYTF.

The chain is built from TRBV7-6 and TRBJ2-7; a possible D gene is TRBD1 (6 bases). Germline CDR1 SGHVS, CDR2 FNYEAQ. The CDR3 totals 13 residues. With 1 base removed from V and 2 bases from J, the gap between germline ends came to 6 bases. The CDR3 loop reads CASSLGTAYEQYF. The CDR3 DNA reads TGTGCCAGCAGCTTAGGGACAGCCTACGAGCAGTACTTC.

This clone is a singleton in its sample. CDR3 DNA sequence: TGCGCCAGCCGGACAGGGGTGGGGTACGAGCAGTACTTC. It yields the protein CASRTGVGYEQYF. This sequence joins TRBV5-1 and TRBJ2-7; TRBD1 agrees at 9 bases. The CDR3 has 13 amino acids. With 7 bases clipped from V and 4 bases from J, the junction kept 6 bases outside the gene matches. The germline CDR1 and CDR2 sequences are SGHRS and YFSETQ. Full variable domain (rest looked up from reference TRBV5-1 and TRBJ2-7): KAGVTQTPRYLIKTRGQQVTLSCSPISGHRSVSWYQQTPGQGLQFLFEYFSETQRNKGNFPGRFSGRQFSNSRSEMNVSTLELGDSALYLCASRTGVGYEQYFGPGTRLTVT.

The V gene is TRBV19, the J gene TRBJ2-2; 7 nucleotides line up with TRBD2. V shed 7 bases and J 0 bases; nucleotides not matched to a gene: 8. The V gene's germline CDR1 is LNHDA and CDR2 SQIVND (reference sequence). This CDR3 spans 16 amino acids. The CDR3 sequence is CASTPPRGANTGELFF. Here the CDR3 DNA reads TGTGCCAGTACCCCTCCCCGGGGGGCGAACACCGGGGAGCTGTTTTTT.

This chain links TRBV5-1 with TRBJ2-7, with D possibly being TRBD1 or TRBD2 (5 bases each). CDR1 is SGHRS and CDR2 is YFSETQ in the germline V gene. Trimming pared 0 bases from V and 3 bases from J, leaving 13 bases between. The CDR3 loop spans 15 amino acids. CDR3 DNA sequence: TGCGCCAGCAGCTTGGCCGGGACGGTGGACTACGAGCAGTACTTC. Amino acids: CASSLAGTVDYEQYF.

This chain links TRBV5-1 with TRBJ2-7; 12 bases align to TRBD2. The CDR3 runs to 18 residues. Trimming at V came to 3 bases and at J to 2 bases, leaving 12 bases not matched to a gene. Germline V gene lookup returns CDR1 SGHRS and CDR2 YFSETQ. CDR3 loop: CASSSHRLAGVSPYEQYF. CDR3 nucleotide sequence: TGCGCCAGCAGCTCGCACAGACTAGCGGGAGTAAGTCCCTACGAGCAGTACTTC.

The chain links TRBV6-6 to TRBJ2-7, with 7 nucleotides matching TRBD1. V gave up 5 bases and J gave up 3 bases; unmatched junction bases: 10. CDR1 is MNHNY, CDR2 SVGAGI, per germline (reference sequence). CDR3 length: 15 residues. This CDR3 is CASSPSGTVGYEQYF. Here the CDR3 DNA reads TGTGCCAGCAGTCCCTCAGGGACAGTTGGCTACGAGCAGTACTTC.

The V call is TRBV7-9, the J call TRBJ1-4; no firm D call. Germline V gene data show CDR1 as SEHNR and CDR2 as FQNEAQ (reference sequence). The ends were cut back, 2 bases at V and 8 bases at J, with 15 bases in the middle. This CDR3 contains 15 residues. CDR3 region: CASSLLPQEIEKLFF. In nucleotides, the CDR3 is TGTGCCAGCAGCTTACTCCCGCAGGAAATCGAAAAACTGTTTTTT. Looking up the rest from reference TRBV7-9 and TRBJ1-4 gives the full variable domain: DTGVSQNPRHKITKRGQNVTFRCDPISEHNRLYWYRQTLGQGPEFLTYFQNEAQLEKSRLLSDRFSAERPKGSFSTLEIQRTEQGDSAMYLCASSLLPQEIEKLFFGSGTQLSVL.

The CDR3: CASMNIAGGTDTQYF. DNA for the CDR3: TGCGCCAGTATGAACATAGCGGGAGGTACAGATACGCAGTATTTT. This chain uses TRBV5-1 with TRBJ2-3; TRBD2 matches 10 bases. The junction had 9 bases not matched to a gene; V was cut back by 8 bases and J by 3 bases. Germline V CDR1 and CDR2: SGHRS, YFSETQ. The CDR3 consists of 15 residues.

The chain employs TRBV6-1 and TRBJ1-3, with a possible D match to TRBD1 (5 bases). With 2 bases removed from V and 0 bases from J, the gap between germline ends came to 8 bases. Germline-derived CDR1 and CDR2 are MNHNS and SASEGT. The CDR3 has 15 amino acids. The CDR3 protein is CASSETQVSGNTIYF. The CDR3 DNA reads as TGTGCCAGCAGTGAAACACAGGTCTCTGGAAACACCATATATTTT.

The chain is built from TRBV15 and TRBJ1-2; 7 bases agree with TRBD1. Germline CDR1 is LNHNV and CDR2 is YYDKDF (reference sequence). Trimming cost V 8 bases and J 8 bases; bases outside gene matches: 11. The CDR3 is made up of 13 amino acids. The CDR3 DNA sequence: TGTGCCACCGCCCCAAAGGACAGGAAAGGCTACACCTTC. This codes for CATAPKDRKGYTF.

The chain joins TRBV9 to TRBJ2-2; 9 bases line up with TRBD1. This CDR3 spans 17 amino acids. Germline V gene data show CDR1 as SGDLS and CDR2 as YYNGEE. Trimming took 3 bases from V and 1 from J; bases not matched to a gene: 7. The CDR3 DNA sequence: TGTGCCAGCAGCGGTAAACCGGGACAGGGGAACACCGGGGAGCTGTTTTTT. This translates into CASSGKPGQGNTGELFF.

This chain uses TRBV30 with TRBJ2-7; TRBD1 aligns across 9 bases. V shed 0 bases, J shed 11 bases, and the junction held 2 bases outside the gene matches. Germline loops: CDR1 GTSNPN, CDR2 SVGIG (reference sequence). The CDR3 consists of 11 residues. The CDR3, as DNA: TGTGCCTGGAGTGTAAGGGACAGGGAGTACTTC. It codes for CAWSVRDREYF.

V gene TRBV30 combines with J gene TRBJ1-4, with D possibly TRBD1 on 5 matching bases. CDR1 GTSNPN and CDR2 SVGIG come from the germline V gene (reference sequence). V lost 3 bases, J lost 3 bases, and 14 bases lay in between. This CDR3 is built from 15 residues. As DNA, the CDR3 is TGTGCCTGGAGCCAGGGTTTGAGTCCTAATGAAAAACTGTTTTTT. Encoded protein: CAWSQGLSPNEKLFF.

This clone was detected a few times. V is TRBV6-1 and J is TRBJ2-3, with 8 bases fitting TRBD2. Looked up from germline, CDR1 is MNHNS and CDR2 is SASEGT. The V segment lost 4 bases and the J segment 6 bases; nucleotides outside the gene matches: 12. This CDR3 is built from 16 residues. DNA for the CDR3: TGTGCCAGCAGTGTATCCCGGACTAGCAGTGCGGATACGCAGTATTTT. Translation: CASSVSRTSSADTQYF.

The rearrangement uses TRBV25-1 and TRBJ1-2; D possibly corresponds to TRBD1 (5 bases). V was cut by 2 bases and J by 4 bases, with 17 bases left in between. Germline V gene data show CDR1 as MGHDK and CDR2 as SYGVNS. The CDR3 sequence is 16 residues long. The CDR3 DNA is TGTGCCAGCAGTGAACCGGCAGGGCTTGATGCCTATGGCTACACCTTC. It specifies CASSEPAGLDAYGYTF.